This TCR beta chain emerged from a study of molecular identifiers for immune sequencing clone quantification (dated by TCRdb to 2016 to 2019). Describing the broader study: For a replicate experiment, RNA from 20,000 or 100,000 naive CD8 T cells was divided into five aliquots, and four of the five aliquots were sequenced. CD8 T cells were used in a methods study to benchmark molecular-identifier clustering-based TCR repertoire sequencing (MIDCIRS) and TCR RNA copy counting. The paper's findings and limits, for the study overall: Highly expanded clone sizes could be underestimated if identical TCR molecules share a barcode. Naive libraries contained spiked-in Jurkat TCR RNA (10 copies' worth), which is not part of the donor repertoire. Even against a background of about a million naive CD8 T cells, spiked-in Jurkat TCR RNA amounting to a single cell's worth was reported to be detectable. In CMV-specific effector cells, clones with more than 20 RNA copies contained over 99% of molecules, whereas in naive cells such clones contained under 1% of molecules. When barcode sub-clustering was left out, chimeric consensus sequences inflated TCR diversity, with chimeras reaching as high as 47%. Modeling indicated approximately 2.7 TCR RNA copies recovered per cell, compared with around 9.8 by digital PCR, which implies a capture efficiency of approximately 29%.

Taking its sample share into account, this clonotype is medium-sized (0.01 to 0.1%). Its antigen specificity is not known. No per-base quality is available; no much larger clone lies one base away. Library preparation was by PCR. Sequencing took place on an Illumina HiSeq 4000. Bulk TCR libraries were generated as previously described, with the TCR primers listed in Table S5 used. Total RNA was purified with the Qiagen AllPrep DNA/RNA kit. Before analysis, reads from multiple sequencing runs of one library were combined. The paper's processing steps were these. Only reads with exact TCR constant sequence were kept, trimmed to 150 nt, and grouped by their 12-nt molecular barcodes. Reads in each barcode group were sub-clustered using a 15% Levenshtein threshold, and a quality-weighted consensus sequence was built for each RNA molecule. Non-functional sequences were excluded, and lower-count sequences lying one edit away from another sequence were also excluded. Barcode sub-clusters with fewer than 20% of the maximum read count were removed, based on fitting two negative binomial distributions. Starting from the raw public reads, TCRdb applied fastp trimming at Q25, assembled clones with MiXCR and retained in-frame beta chains. CDR3 protein duplicates are merged, each entry listing the most common genes and DNA. It is TCRdb's table, rather than the study itself, that gives the V and J calls and clone size. Present in this sample are about 12,000 distinct CDR3 sequences, under 20% of which were seen just once. Approximately 1.5% of the sample rests with the top ten.

Libraries of naive CD8 T cells were generated from roughly 20,000 to 1,000,000 sorted cells, with 10%, 30% or 50% of the purified RNA used. Naive CD8 T cells were FACS-sorted as CD8+CD4-CCR7+CD45RA+ on a BD FACSAria II into RLT Plus buffer. To test detection sensitivity, Jurkat RNA equivalent to over 8 TCR copies was spiked into samples of roughly 20,000-1,100,000 naive CD8 T cells. Enrichment of CD8 T cells was performed with RosetteSep CD8+ T Cell Enrichment Cocktail and Ficoll-Paque, after which ACK red cell lysis was carried out. The receptor was isolated from a human donor in good health. Some libraries in this study had Jurkat cell RNA spiked in. Sequenced sample: naive CD8+ T cells from blood, with Jurkat cell RNA spiked in. What this sample's cell subset or site label stands for: FACS-sorted CD8+CD4-CCR7+CD45RA+ naive T cells.

The sequence in DNA is TGTGCCAGCAGCTTATTAACAGGGGATGCAGATACGCAGTATTTT. This is translated as CASSLLTGDADTQYF. The rearrangement joined TRBV7-8 to TRBJ2-3; TRBD1 aligns with 7 central bases. CDR1 and CDR2, per the germline V gene, are SGHVS and FQNEAQ. Including the terminal cysteine and phenylalanine, the CDR3 comprises 15 residues. CDR3 DNA only is kept here, 45 bases in frame from base 1. Relative to germline, V is missing 2 bases and J is missing 4 bases, with 6 bases of the junction outside any gene match. Beyond the CDR3, the reference TRBV7-8 and TRBJ2-3 genes provide the residues; the full variable domain reads: GAGVSQSPRYKVAKRGQDVALRCDPISGHVSLFWYQQALGQGPEFLTYFQNEAQLDKSGLPSDRFFAERPEGSVSTLKIQRTQQEDSAVYLCASSLLTGDADTQYFGPGTRLTVL.